A selection of T cell receptor beta chains follows, all from one sample in a study of blood T cell repertoires in COVID-19. TCRdb's table, derived via immunoSEQ multiplex PCR, lists solely in-frame clones and lacks some. The data hold 200,000 to 250,000 clones, with around nine tenths observed a single time. The sample consisted of PBMCs or T cells enriched from blood (not recorded which). These receptors were taken from a woman aged 18 to 35 who had recovered from COVID-19. Both conserved end residues are part of each CDR3. Each record gives: V gene, clone size, J gene, D gene, CDR3 protein. D genes are given only for firm matches. Not all rows give a size; the values are once, few, many and, for expanded clones, a class.

V gene: TRBV11-1
clone size: .
J gene: TRBJ1-1
D gene: .
CDR3 protein: CASSSRGTAYITEAFF

V gene: TRBV11-2
clone size: .
J gene: TRBJ1-1
D gene: .
CDR3 protein: CASSLDPGGAEAFF

V gene: TRBV27
clone size: .
J gene: TRBJ1-6
D gene: TRBD1
CDR3 protein: CASGLSGTGPSSSYNSPLHF

V gene: TRBV3-1/TRBV3-2
clone size: .
J gene: TRBJ1-1
D gene: .
CDR3 protein: CASSQSQGTEAFF

V gene: TRBV28
clone size: once
J gene: TRBJ1-4
D gene: .
CDR3 protein: CASSRPGTSRSSKLFF

V gene: TRBV27
clone size: .
J gene: TRBJ1-2
D gene: TRBD1
CDR3 protein: CASSLNDRVYGYTF

V gene: TRBV5-1
clone size: .
J gene: TRBJ1-3
D gene: TRBD1
CDR3 protein: CASSLEGGPGNTIYF

V gene: TRBV12-3/TRBV12-4
clone size: .
J gene: TRBJ2-5
D gene: .
CDR3 protein: CASSLSGKETQYF

V gene: TRBV9
clone size: .
J gene: TRBJ1-1
D gene: .
CDR3 protein: CASSRMTGNTEAFF

V gene: TRBV28
clone size: .
J gene: TRBJ2-3
D gene: TRBD2
CDR3 protein: CASSRERESRTDTQYF

V gene: TRBV28
clone size: .
J gene: TRBJ2-5
D gene: .
CDR3 protein: CASSTAGQGETQYF

V gene: TRBV25-1
clone size: .
J gene: TRBJ1-6
D gene: TRBD1
CDR3 protein: CASSDGTGNSPLHF

V gene: TRBV2
clone size: .
J gene: TRBJ2-1
D gene: .
CDR3 protein: CASSEALWGSGAYNEQFF

V gene: TRBV20-1
clone size: .
J gene: TRBJ1-2
D gene: .
CDR3 protein: CSASFQGYGYTF

V gene: TRBV28
clone size: .
J gene: TRBJ1-2
D gene: TRBD1
CDR3 protein: CASSTGTEGYGYTF

V gene: TRBV2
clone size: .
J gene: TRBJ1-2
D gene: TRBD1
CDR3 protein: CASRTGTGGLYGYTF

V gene: TRBV5-1
clone size: once
J gene: TRBJ1-4
D gene: TRBD1
CDR3 protein: CASSLGDREKLFF

V gene: TRBV6-1
clone size: .
J gene: TRBJ2-3
D gene: TRBD2
CDR3 protein: CASSDPSGITDTQYF

V gene: TRBV3-1/TRBV3-2
clone size: once
J gene: TRBJ1-3
D gene: .
CDR3 protein: CASSQEYTQGNTIYF

V gene: TRBV4-3
clone size: few
J gene: TRBJ1-1
D gene: .
CDR3 protein: CASSQDTRGDTEAFF

V gene: TRBV3-1/TRBV3-2
clone size: .
J gene: TRBJ1-1
D gene: .
CDR3 protein: CASSHTGKAFF

V gene: TRBV2
clone size: .
J gene: TRBJ1-2
D gene: TRBD1
CDR3 protein: CASSESWDRGSTTF

V gene: TRBV11-3
clone size: .
J gene: TRBJ2-2
D gene: .
CDR3 protein: CASSSSHFTGELFF

V gene: TRBV5-1
clone size: .
J gene: TRBJ2-3
D gene: TRBD1
CDR3 protein: CASSVTGAGDTQYF

V gene: TRBV11-2
clone size: .
J gene: TRBJ1-2
D gene: .
CDR3 protein: CASSSLAFYGYTF

V gene: TRBV6-1
clone size: .
J gene: TRBJ1-2
D gene: TRBD1
CDR3 protein: CASSEGTGEGYGYTF

V gene: TRBV7-9
clone size: .
J gene: TRBJ1-3
D gene: .
CDR3 protein: CASSLVSRSGNTIYF

V gene: TRBV6-2/TRBV6-3
clone size: .
J gene: TRBJ2-7
D gene: .
CDR3 protein: CASSQAGNYYEQYF

V gene: TRBV3-1/TRBV3-2
clone size: once
J gene: TRBJ2-1
D gene: .
CDR3 protein: CASRHLTQDNEQFF

V gene: TRBV19
clone size: .
J gene: TRBJ1-2
D gene: .
CDR3 protein: CASSAQESYTF

V gene: TRBV6-5
clone size: .
J gene: TRBJ1-1
D gene: TRBD1
CDR3 protein: CASSYSGQENTEAFF

V gene: TRBV18
clone size: .
J gene: TRBJ2-7
D gene: TRBD2
CDR3 protein: CASPTASGEYEQYF

V gene: TRBV10-3
clone size: .
J gene: TRBJ2-3
D gene: .
CDR3 protein: CAIRSPDSTDTQYF

V gene: TRBV5-1
clone size: .
J gene: TRBJ1-2
D gene: .
CDR3 protein: CASSLEASMTSGYTF

V gene: TRBV6-2/TRBV6-3
clone size: .
J gene: TRBJ1-2
D gene: .
CDR3 protein: CASSRTGGRSYGYTF

V gene: TRBV20-1
clone size: .
J gene: TRBJ1-1
D gene: .
CDR3 protein: CSASWGDTEAFF

V gene: TRBV4-2
clone size: few
J gene: TRBJ2-5
D gene: TRBD2
CDR3 protein: CASSQDPAGGGETQYF

V gene: TRBV29-1
clone size: .
J gene: TRBJ1-1
D gene: .
CDR3 protein: CSGSAGYTEAFF

V gene: TRBV7-9
clone size: .
J gene: TRBJ2-1
D gene: .
CDR3 protein: CASSPPPVDEQFF

V gene: TRBV6-2/TRBV6-3
clone size: .
J gene: TRBJ2-7
D gene: .
CDR3 protein: CASSYSFGQREQYF

V gene: TRBV9
clone size: .
J gene: TRBJ1-1
D gene: .
CDR3 protein: CASSPYQGPSEAFF

V gene: TRBV7-8
clone size: .
J gene: TRBJ1-1
D gene: TRBD1
CDR3 protein: CASSSQGGSTEAFF

V gene: TRBV12-3/TRBV12-4
clone size: .
J gene: TRBJ1-2
D gene: .
CDR3 protein: CASSAGTFDGYTF

V gene: TRBV13
clone size: .
J gene: TRBJ2-3
D gene: TRBD2
CDR3 protein: CASSLVRGSVDTQYF

V gene: TRBV3-1/TRBV3-2
clone size: few
J gene: TRBJ1-2
D gene: .
CDR3 protein: CASRDPGTYGYTF

V gene: TRBV7-9
clone size: .
J gene: TRBJ2-7
D gene: TRBD2
CDR3 protein: CASSLTSGTYEQYF

V gene: TRBV19
clone size: .
J gene: TRBJ2-5
D gene: .
CDR3 protein: CASSMGRLETQYF

V gene: TRBV4-1
clone size: .
J gene: TRBJ1-2
D gene: .
CDR3 protein: CASSQDWGGAYGYTF

V gene: TRBV19
clone size: few
J gene: TRBJ1-1
D gene: TRBD1
CDR3 protein: CASSIPLWRQGGTEAFF